The 15 T cell receptor beta chains reported below all come from one sample, sequenced in a study of PD-1 blockade in classical Hodgkin lymphoma. Time point: cycle 4 day 1 (C4D1), after less than seven weeks of nivolumab. Each patient experienced a relapse that followed autologous stem cell transplantation, and brentuximab vedotin exposure varied. Data came from immunoSEQ multiplex PCR; TCRdb stores just in-frame clones and leaves some out. The sample includes more than 40,000 clones, more than 75% of them seen just once. This specimen consisted of peripheral blood mononuclear cells (PBMCs), obtained before the fourth cycle of nivolumab. The receptors were sampled from a human donor with classical Hodgkin lymphoma.

The chain has TRBV5-1 and TRBJ1-2; D possibly corresponds to TRBD1 (5 bases). CDR1 SGHRS and CDR2 YFSETQ come from the germline V gene. The CDR3 consists of 16 residues. V lost 0 bases and J 4 bases, leaving 16 bases between the germline ends. The CDR3 nucleotides read TGCGCCAGCAGCTTGGGTCAAGGGGCCCGTACCTATGGCTACACCTTC. It is translated as CASSLGQGARTYGYTF.

This rearrangement joins TRBV6-5 to TRBJ1-2; D is unclear. The CDR3 contains 11 residues. Germline V CDR1 and CDR2: MNHEY, SVGAGI. The V end lost 4 bases, the J end lost 8 bases, and 8 bases lay between the germline ends. The CDR3 nucleotides read TGTGCCAGCAGTTCGACGTGGGGCTACACCTTC. Translating gives CASSSTWGYTF.

This chain links TRBV11-2 with TRBJ2-1; tentatively, D is TRBD2 (6 bases). The CDR3 has 13 amino acids. V lost 4 bases and J 9 bases, leaving 13 bases between the germline ends. Germline CDR1 is SGHAT and CDR2 is FQNNGV. CDR3 bases: TGTGCCAGCAGCTCCCGGGAGACGGTTGAGCAGTTCTTC. Its protein product is CASSSRETVEQFF.

The rearrangement joins TRBV5-1 to TRBJ2-3; 15 bases fit TRBD2. V shed 4 bases, J shed 7 bases, and the junction held 10 bases outside the gene matches. Looked up from germline, CDR1 is SGHRS and CDR2 is YFSETQ. This CDR3 has 17 amino acids. The CDR3: CASSTGTSGGLPYTQYF. As DNA, the CDR3 is TGCGCCAGCAGCACCGGGACTAGCGGGGGGCTGCCCTATACGCAGTATTTT.

The rearrangement joins TRBV2 to TRBJ1-1, with D hard to call. V lost 7 bases, J lost 0 bases, and 12 bases lay in between. Germline V gene sequence: CDR1 SNHLY, CDR2 FYNNEI. The CDR3 length is 14 residues. Here the CDR3 DNA reads TGTGCCAGCAAACCAGGCGGAATGAACACTGAAGCTTTCTTT. The encoded protein is CASKPGGMNTEAFF.

This clone appeared a few times. The V gene is TRBV4-2, the J gene TRBJ2-2, with a possible D match to TRBD2 (7 bases). Per germline, CDR1 LGHNA and CDR2 YNFKEQ. There are 16 residues in the CDR3. Trimming took 2 bases from V and 9 from J, leaving 19 bases between them. The CDR3 nucleotides read TGTGCCAGCAGCCAAAGGGGGGCGGGGGATTTCCGGGAGCTGTTTTTT. It specifies CASSQRGAGDFRELFF.

The rearrangement uses TRBV5-6 and TRBJ2-5; D is unresolved. Germline V gene data show CDR1 as SGHDT and CDR2 as YYEEEE. The CDR3 covers 15 residues. With 2 bases removed from V and 2 bases from J, the gap between germline ends came to 13 bases. CDR3 bases: TGTGCCAGCAGCTTTAAACGGGTCAGACAAGAGACCCAGTACTTC. This codes for CASSFKRVRQETQYF. The variable domain in full, completed from reference TRBV5-6 and TRBJ2-5, reads DAGVTQSPTHLIKTRGQQVTLRCSPKSGHDTVSWYQQALGQGPQFIFQYYEEEERQRGNFPDRFSGHQFPNYSSELNVNALLLGDSALYLCASSFKRVRQETQYFGPGTRLLVL.

This clone was recorded a few times. This chain joins TRBV30 and TRBJ2-2; weak D call: TRBD2 (6 bases). Germline-derived CDR1 and CDR2 are GTSNPN and SVGIG (reference sequence). V dropped 6 bases and J dropped 8 bases, with 22 bases sitting between them. This CDR3 contains 15 residues. CDR3 nucleotide sequence: TGTGCCTGTACTCTCCCGGACCGGAGGGCAGGGGAGCTGTTTTTT. Encoded protein: CACTLPDRRAGELFF.

The rearrangement links TRBV6-5 to TRBJ1-6, with 7 positions matching TRBD1. Unmatched junction bases numbered 7, after V lost 6 bases and J lost 5 bases. Germline V gene sequence: CDR1 MNHEY, CDR2 SVGAGI. The CDR3 runs 15 residues. The CDR3 here is CASSRLDRNNSPLHF. The CDR3 DNA follows: TGTGCCAGCAGCAGACTGGACAGGAATAATTCACCCCTCCACTTT.

The chain combines TRBV7-6 with TRBJ2-7, with TRBD2 matching over 12 bases. This CDR3 contains 16 residues. In germline, CDR1 is SGHVS, CDR2 FNYEAQ. Trimming cost V 5 bases and J 1 base; bases outside gene matches: 6. The CDR3 DNA reads TGTGCCAGCAGCCCCCGACTAGCGGGAGAATCCTACGAGCAGTACTTC. Translated: CASSPRLAGESYEQYF.

The chain is built from TRBV11-2 and TRBJ2-2; D not certain. Germline-derived CDR1 and CDR2 are SGHAT and FQNNGV. Trimming left V 6 bases short and J 0 bases short, with 20 bases between. The CDR3 consists of 18 residues. The CDR3 nucleotides are TGTGCCAGCAGTCGAAACACTCTTCTGATCTCGAACACCGGGGAGCTGTTTTTT. This encodes CASSRNTLLISNTGELFF.

This clone was seen only a few times. The CDR3 sequence is CASSLSGGVDTGELFF. CDR3 DNA sequence: TGTGCCAGCAGCTTAAGCGGGGGGGTGGACACCGGGGAGCTGTTTTTT. V usage is TRBV11-1 and J usage is TRBJ2-2; 10 nucleotides line up with TRBD2. The CDR3 has 16 amino acids. With V trimmed by 2 bases and J by 3 bases, 3 bases remained unmatched. In germline, CDR1 is SGHAT, CDR2 FQDESV (reference sequence).

This clone appeared a single time. The rearrangement uses TRBV10-1 and TRBJ1-1; TRBD1 matches at 12 bases. V was clipped by 6 bases and J by 1 base; unmatched bases: 9. The CDR3 runs 17 residues. Germline CDR1 reads WNHNN; CDR2 reads SYGVQD (reference sequence). CDR3 bases: TGCGCCAGCAGCCAGGGACAGGGGGCCGAATCGAACACTGAAGCTTTCTTT. This encodes CASSQGQGAESNTEAFF.

This clone was detected only once. The V gene is TRBV19, the J gene TRBJ1-5; no clear D gene. The germline V gene encodes CDR1 LNHDA and CDR2 SQIVND (reference sequence). V lost 7 bases and J lost 9, with 19 bases in between. This CDR3 has 14 amino acids. The CDR3 loop reads CASNWDLGVMPQHF. In DNA, the CDR3 is TGTGCCAGTAATTGGGATCTCGGGGTGATGCCCCAGCATTTT.

The rearrangement links TRBV7-6 to TRBJ1-3, with 10 bases matching TRBD1. The V and J ends lost 5 bases and 9 bases, in that order; junction bases with no gene match: 10. This CDR3 comprises 15 residues. Per germline, CDR1 SGHVS and CDR2 FNYEAQ. CDR3: CASSVAAGQGITIYF. The DNA for the CDR3 is TGTGCCAGCAGCGTGGCTGCGGGACAGGGGATCACCATATATTTT.